Listed below are T cell receptor beta chains from one sample, sequenced in a study of blood T cell repertoires in COVID-19. TCRdb's copy holds only in-frame clones and misses some; the assay was immunoSEQ multiplex PCR. In the table there are 110,000 or so clones, about 80% of which are singletons. Sequences were obtained from peripheral blood. All receptors derive from a woman aged 40 to 55 with acute or convalescent COVID-19. The CDR3 runs from the conserved cysteine through the conserved F or W. D genes are given only for firm matches. Not all rows give a size; the values are once, few, many and, for expanded clones, a class.

J gene | clone size | D gene | V gene | CDR3 DNA | CDR3 protein
TRBJ1-5 | . | . | TRBV6-6 | TGTGCCAGCAGTTACGAGGGAGAATATCAGCCCCAGCATTTT | CASSYEGEYQPQHF
TRBJ2-3 | once | . | TRBV9 | TGTGCCAGCAGCTTTCGGCTGGGGGCCCTCCAAGATACGCAGTATTTT | CASSFRLGALQDTQYF
TRBJ2-7 | few | . | TRBV12-3/TRBV12-4 | TGTGCCAGCGGATCAGGGGGGACCACCGACTTC | CASGSGGTTDF
TRBJ1-2 | once | . | TRBV19 | TGTGCCAGTAGTTCGGGACTGATGGACTATGGCTACACCTTC | CASSSGLMDYGYTF
TRBJ1-2 | . | . | TRBV6-5 | TGTGCCAGCAGTTCTCGACTGGCCTATGGCTACACCTTC | CASSSRLAYGYTF
TRBJ1-2 | . | . | TRBV11-2 | TGTGCCAGCAGCCCAGGCAGGCTTGGCTATGGCTACACCTTC | CASSPGRLGYGYTF
TRBJ2-2 | . | . | TRBV7-8 | TGTGCCAGCAGCTTCTCCGGGACTCTAAACACCGGGGAGCTGTTTTTT | CASSFSGTLNTGELFF
TRBJ1-4 | few | TRBD1 | TRBV3-1/TRBV3-2 | TGTGCCAGCAGTCGGACAGGACCTATAGAACTGTTTTTT | CASSRTGPIELFF
TRBJ1-2 | few | . | TRBV5-1 | TGCGCCAGCAGCTTGGCTCCGGGAGCGGCCTATGGCTACACCTTC | CASSLAPGAAYGYTF
TRBJ1-4 | . | TRBD1 | TRBV5-4 | TGTGCCAGCAGGGAGACAGGGGTAGGAGAAAAACTGTTTTTT | CASRETGVGEKLFF
TRBJ2-2 | . | . | TRBV5-1 | TGCGCCAGCAGCCCCGGACAGTTTAACACCGGGGAGCTGTTTTTT | CASSPGQFNTGELFF
TRBJ2-7 | . | . | TRBV18 | TGTGCCAGCTCACGGGCCAGCACCTACGAGCAGTACTTC | CASSRASTYEQYF
TRBJ2-3 | . | TRBD2 | TRBV5-1 | TGCGCCAGCAGCCGCGGGGGGTATAGCACAGATACGCAGTATTTT | CASSRGGYSTDTQYF
TRBJ1-5 | . | TRBD1 | TRBV2 | TGTGCCAGCACTACCGGGACAGGGATTCAGCCCCAGCATTTT | CASTTGTGIQPQHF
TRBJ2-5 | . | TRBD1 | TRBV5-1 | TGCGCCAGCAGCTCGGACAGGGCGGACGAGACCCAGTACTTC | CASSSDRADETQYF
TRBJ2-3 | . | . | TRBV6-4 | TGTGCCAGCAGCATTAATATGGGGGGGGCCACAGATACGCAGTATTTT | CASSINMGGATDTQYF
TRBJ2-7 | . | TRBD1 | TRBV5-8 | TGTGCCAGCAAGTCGCGCGACAGGGCCCACGAGCAGTACTTC | CASKSRDRAHEQYF
TRBJ2-1 | . | TRBD2 | TRBV3-1/TRBV3-2 | TGTGCCAGCAGCCAGGGGTTAGCGGGGGGGCCTCTGGAGCAGTTCTTC | CASSQGLAGGPLEQFF
TRBJ1-2 | . | . | TRBV6-6 | TGTGCCAGCAGTGGGGGCAGGGGCGGTGGCTACACCTTC | CASSGGRGGGYTF
TRBJ1-2 | . | . | TRBV2 | TGTGCCGGCGGACAGAACTTTTATGGCTACACCTTC | CAGGQNFYGYTF
TRBJ1-5 | . | . | TRBV6-2/TRBV6-3 | TGTGCCAGCAGTTACTCGACCCCCGGAGTGCAGCCCCAGCATTTT | CASSYSTPGVQPQHF
TRBJ2-2 | . | . | TRBV11-3 | TGTGCCAGCAGCCAGAACACCGGGGAGCTGTTTTTT | CASSQNTGELFF
TRBJ2-5 | . | TRBD2 | TRBV6-5 | TGTGCCAGCATGGGACTAGCAGTCGGTGAGACCCAGTACTTC | CASMGLAVGETQYF
TRBJ1-5 | . | . | TRBV18 | TGTGCCAGCTCCTCGAGGCGAGTGAATCAGCCCCAGCATTTT | CASSSRRVNQPQHF
TRBJ1-2 | few | . | TRBV4-3 | TGCGCCAGCAGCCAGGACAGATCGGCCTATGGCTACACCTTC | CASSQDRSAYGYTF
TRBJ2-2 | . | TRBD2 | TRBV13 | TGTGCCAGCAGCTCCCTAGCGGGGGGGCTTGTCGGGGAGCTGTTTTTT | CASSSLAGGLVGELFF
TRBJ1-2 | . | TRBD1 | TRBV29-1 | TGCAGCGTCCCGACAGGGGGCGTTGGCTACACCTTC | CSVPTGGVGYTF
TRBJ2-7 | . | TRBD2 | TRBV4-2 | TGTGCCAGCAGCCCCCCCTTTTCAAGCGGGGGATACGAGCAGTACTTC | CASSPPFSSGGYEQYF
TRBJ1-4 | . | . | TRBV28 | TGTGCCAGCAGTTGGGGGGGAACTAATGAAAAACTGTTTTTT | CASSWGGTNEKLFF
TRBJ1-2 | few | . | TRBV2 | TGTGCCAGCAGTGAAACAGGGAAGTATGGCTACACCTTC | CASSETGKYGYTF
TRBJ2-3 | . | . | TRBV4-1 | TGCGCCAGCAGCCATCCCGACAGGACCACAGATACGCAGTATTTT | CASSHPDRTTDTQYF
TRBJ1-1 | . | TRBD1 | TRBV3-1/TRBV3-2 | TGTGCCAGCAGCACCCGACAGGGGGTAGCTGAAGCTTTCTTT | CASSTRQGVAEAFF